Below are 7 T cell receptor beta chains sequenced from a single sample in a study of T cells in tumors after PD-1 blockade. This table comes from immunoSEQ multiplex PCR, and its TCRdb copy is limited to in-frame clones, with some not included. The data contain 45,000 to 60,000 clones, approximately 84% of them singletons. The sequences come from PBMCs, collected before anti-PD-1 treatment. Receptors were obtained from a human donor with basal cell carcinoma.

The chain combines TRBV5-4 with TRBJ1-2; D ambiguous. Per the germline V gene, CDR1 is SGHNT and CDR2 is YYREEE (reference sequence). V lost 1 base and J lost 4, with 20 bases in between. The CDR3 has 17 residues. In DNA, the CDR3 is TGTGCCAGCAGCTTGTTCATCGGGGTAGACGGATTCTATGGCTACACCTTC. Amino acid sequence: CASSLFIGVDGFYGYTF.

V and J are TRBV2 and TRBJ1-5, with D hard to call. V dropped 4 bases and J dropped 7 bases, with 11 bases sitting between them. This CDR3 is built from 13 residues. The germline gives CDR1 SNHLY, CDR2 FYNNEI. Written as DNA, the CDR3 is TGTGCCAGCAGTGCCGAGGGTTTACAGCCCCAGCATTTT. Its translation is CASSAEGLQPQHF. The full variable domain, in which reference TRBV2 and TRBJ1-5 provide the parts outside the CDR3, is EPEVTQTPSHQVTQMGQEVILRCVPISNHLYFYWYRQILGQKVEFLVSFYNNEISEKSEIFDDQFSVERPDGSNFTLKIRSTKLEDSAMYFCASSAEGLQPQHFGDGTRLSIL.

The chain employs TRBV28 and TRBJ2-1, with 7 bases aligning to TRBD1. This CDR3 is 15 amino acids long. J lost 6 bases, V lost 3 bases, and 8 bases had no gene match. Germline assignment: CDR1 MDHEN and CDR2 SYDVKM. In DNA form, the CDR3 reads TGTGCCAGCAGTTTCCGAGGGGGCCGGGGCAATGAGCAGTTCTTC. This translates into CASSFRGGRGNEQFF.

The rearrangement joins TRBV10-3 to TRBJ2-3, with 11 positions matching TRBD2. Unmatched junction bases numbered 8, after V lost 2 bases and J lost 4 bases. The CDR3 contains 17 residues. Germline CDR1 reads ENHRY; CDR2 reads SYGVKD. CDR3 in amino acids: CAISEGSGGAGADTQYF. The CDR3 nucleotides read TGTGCCATCAGTGAGGGTAGCGGGGGGGCGGGCGCAGATACGCAGTATTTT.

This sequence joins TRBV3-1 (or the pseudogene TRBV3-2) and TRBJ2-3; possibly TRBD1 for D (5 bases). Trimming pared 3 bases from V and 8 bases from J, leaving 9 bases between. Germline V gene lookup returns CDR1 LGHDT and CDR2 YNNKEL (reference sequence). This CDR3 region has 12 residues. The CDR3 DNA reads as TGTGCCAGCAGCCAGACAGTGGGTACGCAGTATTTT. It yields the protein CASSQTVGTQYF.

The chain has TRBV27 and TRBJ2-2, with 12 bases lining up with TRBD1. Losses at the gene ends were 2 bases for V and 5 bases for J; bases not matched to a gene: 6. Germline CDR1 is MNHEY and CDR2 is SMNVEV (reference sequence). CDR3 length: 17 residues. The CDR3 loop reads CASSLTGTGGRTGELFF. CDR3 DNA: TGTGCCAGCAGTTTAACCGGGACAGGGGGCAGAACCGGGGAGCTGTTTTTT.

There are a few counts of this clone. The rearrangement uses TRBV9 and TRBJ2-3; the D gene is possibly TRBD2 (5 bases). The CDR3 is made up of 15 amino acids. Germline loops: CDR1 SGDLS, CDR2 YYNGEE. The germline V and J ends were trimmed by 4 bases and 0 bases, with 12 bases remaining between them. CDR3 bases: TGTGCCAGCAGCTTCAGCGGAGCTAGCACAGATACGCAGTATTTT. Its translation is CASSFSGASTDTQYF.